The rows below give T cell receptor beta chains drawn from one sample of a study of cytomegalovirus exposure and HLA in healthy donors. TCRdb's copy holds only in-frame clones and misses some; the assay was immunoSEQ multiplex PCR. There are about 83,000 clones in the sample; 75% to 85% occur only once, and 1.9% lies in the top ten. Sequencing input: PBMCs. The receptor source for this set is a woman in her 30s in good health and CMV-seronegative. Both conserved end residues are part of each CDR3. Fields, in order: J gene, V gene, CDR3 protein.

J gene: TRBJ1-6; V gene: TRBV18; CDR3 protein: CASSQDRINSPLHF
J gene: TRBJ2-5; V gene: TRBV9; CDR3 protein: CASSVGLAGGPQTQYF
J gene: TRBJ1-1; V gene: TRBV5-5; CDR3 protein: CASRGQLGPEAFF
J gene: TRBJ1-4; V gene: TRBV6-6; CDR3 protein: CASSPPPGGREKLFF
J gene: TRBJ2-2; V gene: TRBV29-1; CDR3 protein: CSVDWGRGTGELFF
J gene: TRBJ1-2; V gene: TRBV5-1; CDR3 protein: CASSAPAGQATRANYGYTF
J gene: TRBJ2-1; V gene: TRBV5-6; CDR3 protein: CASSLRTGDYNEQFF
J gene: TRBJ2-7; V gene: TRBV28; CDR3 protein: CASRGGGLSYEQYF
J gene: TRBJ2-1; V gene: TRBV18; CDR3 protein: CASSYTGISYNEQFF
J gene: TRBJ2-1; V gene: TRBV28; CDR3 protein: CASRGSSYNEQFF
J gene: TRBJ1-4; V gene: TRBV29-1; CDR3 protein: CSSGEGEKLFF
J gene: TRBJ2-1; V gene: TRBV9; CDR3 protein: CASSVGALAGGTYNEQFF
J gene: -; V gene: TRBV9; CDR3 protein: CASSVGLAFGYEQYF
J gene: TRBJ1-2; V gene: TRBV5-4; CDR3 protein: CASSRPGFSYGYTF
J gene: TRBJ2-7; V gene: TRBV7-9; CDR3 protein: CASSLLALGAPYEQYF
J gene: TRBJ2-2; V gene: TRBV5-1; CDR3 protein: CASSPSAQGEAGELFF
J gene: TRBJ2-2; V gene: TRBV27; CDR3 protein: CASSSSGSVAGELFF
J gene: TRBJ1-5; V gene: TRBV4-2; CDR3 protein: CASSQEGGQGGDQPQHF
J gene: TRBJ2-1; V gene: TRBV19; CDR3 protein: CASRWGAGVSYNEQFF
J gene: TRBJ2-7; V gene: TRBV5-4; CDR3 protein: CASSLDPLKRATYEQYF
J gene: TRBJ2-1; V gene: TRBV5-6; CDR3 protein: CASIMSGRAYNEQFF
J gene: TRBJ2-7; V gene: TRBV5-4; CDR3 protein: CASSLATGGSYEQYF
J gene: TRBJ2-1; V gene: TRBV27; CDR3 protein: CASSLIRDWDNEQFF
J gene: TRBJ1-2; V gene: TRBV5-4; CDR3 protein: CASSPDRSYGYTF
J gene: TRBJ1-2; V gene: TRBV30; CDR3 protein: CAWRNPGTGSGYTF
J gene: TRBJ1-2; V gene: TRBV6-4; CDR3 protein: CASSDSASANYGYTF
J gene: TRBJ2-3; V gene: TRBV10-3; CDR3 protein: CASTQNSGRPTDTQYF
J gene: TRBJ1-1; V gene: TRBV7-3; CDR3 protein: CASSPGQWATEAFF
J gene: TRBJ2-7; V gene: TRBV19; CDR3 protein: CASSIRSGQGTYEQYF
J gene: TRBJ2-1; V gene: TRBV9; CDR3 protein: CASSVSGGKVDEQFF
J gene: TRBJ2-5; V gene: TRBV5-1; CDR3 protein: CASSLAQETQYF
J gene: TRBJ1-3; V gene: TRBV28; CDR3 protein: CASSPRTVSGNTIYF
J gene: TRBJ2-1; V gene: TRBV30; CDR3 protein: CAWSTPGLPNEQFF
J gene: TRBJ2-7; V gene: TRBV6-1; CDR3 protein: CASIYIHGGVHEQYF
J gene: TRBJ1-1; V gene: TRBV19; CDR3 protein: CASSVQGAGTEAFF
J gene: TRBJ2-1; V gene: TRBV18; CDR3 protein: CASSPSSYNEQFF
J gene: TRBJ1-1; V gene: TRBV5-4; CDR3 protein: CASRQDSTEAFF